These 5 T cell receptor beta chains originate from one sample sequenced in a study of PD-L1 blockade in urothelial cancer. TCRdb's table, derived via immunoSEQ multiplex PCR, lists solely in-frame clones and lacks some. The table has more than 40,000 clones, around 89% seen once; the top ten hold 11% to 15%. This sample comprised PBMCs, obtained around atezolizumab (anti-PD-L1) treatment. Receptors originate from a woman aged 55-69 years with urothelial cancer.

The chain couples TRBV11-2 to TRBJ2-1, with 11 positions matching TRBD2. CDR1 and CDR2 (germline): SGHAT, FQNNGV. V trimming: 1 base; J trimming: 0 bases; junction bases outside the gene matches: 8. This CDR3 is built from 19 residues. The CDR3 here is CASSLAGTSGPASYNEQFF. Here the CDR3 DNA reads TGTGCCAGCAGCTTAGCAGGGACTAGCGGCCCTGCCTCCTACAATGAGCAGTTCTTC.

This sequence joins TRBV5-6 and TRBJ2-5; unclear D gene. The germline V and J ends were trimmed by 0 bases and 4 bases, with 13 bases remaining between them. This CDR3 spans 15 amino acids. From germline, CDR1 is SGHDT and CDR2 YYEEEE. The CDR3 sequence is CASSLAIWASETQYF. The CDR3 DNA follows: TGTGCCAGCAGCTTGGCGATCTGGGCGTCAGAGACCCAGTACTTC.

The chain carries TRBV4-3 and TRBJ2-2, with TRBD2 matching 9 bases. The J segment lost 6 bases and the V segment lost 2 bases, leaving 7 bases of the junction unmatched. The germline V gene has CDR1 LGHNA and CDR2 YSLEER. The CDR3 is 16 amino acids. The CDR3 protein is CASSQTSGPSPGELFF. In DNA, the CDR3 is TGCGCCAGCAGCCAAACTAGCGGGCCTAGCCCCGGGGAGCTGTTTTTT.

The gene calls are TRBV5-4 and TRBJ2-2, with D possibly being TRBD2 (7 bases). V lost 0 bases, J lost 0 bases, and 9 bases lay in between. This CDR3 is built from 16 residues. Germline CDR1 is SGHNT and CDR2 is YYREEE (reference sequence). The CDR3: CASSLAGGPNTGELFF. CDR3 DNA: TGTGCCAGCAGCTTGGCCGGGGGGCCGAACACCGGGGAGCTGTTTTTT.

This chain connects TRBV18 to TRBJ2-1, with 7 bases lining up with TRBD1. The germline V gene has CDR1 KGHSH and CDR2 LQKENI. CDR3 length: 16 amino acids. J was trimmed by 1 base and V by 3 bases; bases with no gene match: 6. Here the CDR3 DNA reads TGTGCCAGCTCACCCAACAGGGGAATTTCCTACAATGAGCAGTTCTTC. Its protein is CASSPNRGISYNEQFF.